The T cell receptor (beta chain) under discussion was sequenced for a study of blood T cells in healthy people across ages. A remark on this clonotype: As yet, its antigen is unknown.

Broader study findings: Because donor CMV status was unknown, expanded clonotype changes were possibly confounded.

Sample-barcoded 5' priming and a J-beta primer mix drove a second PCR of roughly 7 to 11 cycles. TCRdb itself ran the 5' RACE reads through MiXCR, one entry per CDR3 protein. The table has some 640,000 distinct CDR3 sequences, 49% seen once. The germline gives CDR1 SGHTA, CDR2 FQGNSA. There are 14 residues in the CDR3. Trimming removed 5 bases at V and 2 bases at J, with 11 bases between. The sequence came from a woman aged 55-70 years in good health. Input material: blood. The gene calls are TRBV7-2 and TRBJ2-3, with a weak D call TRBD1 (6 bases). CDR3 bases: TGTGCCAGCAGCGAGGACAGAGTCACAGATACGCAGTATTTT. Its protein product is CASSEDRVTDTQYF.